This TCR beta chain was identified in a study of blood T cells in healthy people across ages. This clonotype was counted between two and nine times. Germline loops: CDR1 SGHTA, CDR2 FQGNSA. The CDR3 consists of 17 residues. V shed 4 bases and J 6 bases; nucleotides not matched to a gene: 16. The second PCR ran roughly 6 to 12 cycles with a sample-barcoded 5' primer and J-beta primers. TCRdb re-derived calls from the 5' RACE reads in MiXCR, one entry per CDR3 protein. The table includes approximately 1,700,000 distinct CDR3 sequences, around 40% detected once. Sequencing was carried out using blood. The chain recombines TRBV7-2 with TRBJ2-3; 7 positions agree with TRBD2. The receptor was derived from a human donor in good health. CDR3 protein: CASSSRLGGLKRDTQYF. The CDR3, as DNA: TGTGCCAGCAGCTCCCGGCTCGGGGGGTTGAAGCGCGATACGCAGTATTTT.